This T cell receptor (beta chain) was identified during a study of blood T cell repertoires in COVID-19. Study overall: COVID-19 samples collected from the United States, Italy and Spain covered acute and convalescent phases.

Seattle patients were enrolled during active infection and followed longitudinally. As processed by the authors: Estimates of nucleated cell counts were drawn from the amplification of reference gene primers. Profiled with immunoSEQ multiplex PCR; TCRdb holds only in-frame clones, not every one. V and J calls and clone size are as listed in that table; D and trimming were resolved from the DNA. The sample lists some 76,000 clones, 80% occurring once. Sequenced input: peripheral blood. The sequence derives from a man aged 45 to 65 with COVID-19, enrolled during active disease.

The CDR3 sequence is CSVEVKTSSGTDTQYF. In DNA form, the CDR3 reads TGCAGCGTTGAAGTTAAGACTAGCTCGGGCACAGATACGCAGTATTTT. The chain employs TRBV29-1 and TRBJ2-3, with 7 bases that match TRBD2. V was clipped by 1 base and J by 1 base; unmatched bases: 8. This CDR3 is 16 amino acids long. Germline CDR1 SQVTM, CDR2 ANQGSEA.